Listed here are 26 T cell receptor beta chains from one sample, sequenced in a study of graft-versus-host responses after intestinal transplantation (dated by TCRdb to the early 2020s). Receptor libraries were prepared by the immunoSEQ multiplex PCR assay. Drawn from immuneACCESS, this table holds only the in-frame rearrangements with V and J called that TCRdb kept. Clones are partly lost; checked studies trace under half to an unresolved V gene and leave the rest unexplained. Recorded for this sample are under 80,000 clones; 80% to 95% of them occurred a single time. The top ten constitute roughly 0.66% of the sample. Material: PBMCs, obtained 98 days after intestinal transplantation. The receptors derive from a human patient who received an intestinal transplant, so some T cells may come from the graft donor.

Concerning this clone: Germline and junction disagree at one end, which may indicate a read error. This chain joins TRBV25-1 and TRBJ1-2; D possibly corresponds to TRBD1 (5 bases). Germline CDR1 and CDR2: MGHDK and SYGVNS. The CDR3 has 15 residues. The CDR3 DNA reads TGTGCCAGCAGGGAATCCGGGGCTGGAAACTATGGCTACACCTTC. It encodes CASRESGAGNYGYTF.

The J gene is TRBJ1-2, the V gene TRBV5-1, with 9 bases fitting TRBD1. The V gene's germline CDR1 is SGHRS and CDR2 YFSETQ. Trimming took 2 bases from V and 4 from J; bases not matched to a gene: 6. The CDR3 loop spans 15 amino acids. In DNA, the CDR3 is TGCGCCAGCAGCTTTAAGGGACAGGGACCCTATGGCTACACCTTC. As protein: CASSFKGQGPYGYTF.

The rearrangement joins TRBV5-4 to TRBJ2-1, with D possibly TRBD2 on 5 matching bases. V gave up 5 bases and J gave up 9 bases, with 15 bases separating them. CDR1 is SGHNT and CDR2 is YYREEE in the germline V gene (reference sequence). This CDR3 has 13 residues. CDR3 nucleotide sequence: TGTGCCAGCAGGGGTGGGAGTCCTGCTGAGCAGTTCTTC. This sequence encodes CASRGGSPAEQFF.

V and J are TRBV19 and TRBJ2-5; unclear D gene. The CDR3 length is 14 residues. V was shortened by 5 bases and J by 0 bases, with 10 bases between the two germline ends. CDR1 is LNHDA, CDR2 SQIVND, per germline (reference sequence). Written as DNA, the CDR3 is TGTGCCAGTAGTCAGGTCAGCTACCAAGAGACCCAGTACTTC. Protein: CASSQVSYQETQYF.

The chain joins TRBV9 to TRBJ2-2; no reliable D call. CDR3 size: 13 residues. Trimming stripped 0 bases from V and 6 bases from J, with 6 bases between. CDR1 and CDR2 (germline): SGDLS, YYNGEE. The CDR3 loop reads CASSVDGAGELFF. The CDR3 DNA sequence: TGTGCCAGCAGCGTAGATGGGGCCGGGGAGCTGTTTTTT.

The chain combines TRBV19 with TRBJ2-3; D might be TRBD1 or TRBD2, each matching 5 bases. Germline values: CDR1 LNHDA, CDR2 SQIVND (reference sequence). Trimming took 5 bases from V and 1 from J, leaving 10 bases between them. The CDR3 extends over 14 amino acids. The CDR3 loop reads CASSVRGGTDTQYF. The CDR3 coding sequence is TGTGCCAGTAGTGTGAGGGGCGGCACAGATACGCAGTATTTT.

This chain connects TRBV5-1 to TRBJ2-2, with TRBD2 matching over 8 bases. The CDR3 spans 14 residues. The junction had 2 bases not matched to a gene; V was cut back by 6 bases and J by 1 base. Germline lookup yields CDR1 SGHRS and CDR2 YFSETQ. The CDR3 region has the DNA TGCGCCAGCACGGGAGGGAAGAACACCGGGGAGCTGTTTTTT. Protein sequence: CASTGGKNTGELFF.

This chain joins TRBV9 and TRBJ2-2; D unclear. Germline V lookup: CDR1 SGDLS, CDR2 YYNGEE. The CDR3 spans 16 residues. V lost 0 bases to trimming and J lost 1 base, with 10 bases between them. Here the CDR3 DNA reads TGTGCCAGCAGCGTAGAGCGACACTTGAACACCGGGGAGCTGTTTTTT. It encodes CASSVERHLNTGELFF.

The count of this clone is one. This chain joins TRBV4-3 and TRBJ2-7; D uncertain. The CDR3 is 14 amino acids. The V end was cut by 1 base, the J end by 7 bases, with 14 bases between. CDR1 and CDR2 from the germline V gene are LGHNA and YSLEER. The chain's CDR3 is CASSQAPGSWEQYF. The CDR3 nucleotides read TGCGCCAGCAGCCAAGCTCCGGGTTCGTGGGAGCAGTACTTC.

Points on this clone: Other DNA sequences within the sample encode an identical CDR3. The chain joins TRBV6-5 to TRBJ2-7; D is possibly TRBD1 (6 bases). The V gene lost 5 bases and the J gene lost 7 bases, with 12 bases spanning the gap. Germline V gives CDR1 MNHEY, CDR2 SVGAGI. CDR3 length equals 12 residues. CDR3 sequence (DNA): TGTGCCAGCAGTGCCGGGCAGGGGGAGCAGTACTTC. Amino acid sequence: CASSAGQGEQYF.

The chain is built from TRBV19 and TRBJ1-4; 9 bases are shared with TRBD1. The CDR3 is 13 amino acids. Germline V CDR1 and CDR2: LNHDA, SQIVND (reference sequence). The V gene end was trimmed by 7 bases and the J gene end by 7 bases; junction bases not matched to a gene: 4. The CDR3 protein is CASKGTGTEKLFF. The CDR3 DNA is TGTGCCAGTAAGGGGACAGGGACTGAAAAACTGTTTTTT.

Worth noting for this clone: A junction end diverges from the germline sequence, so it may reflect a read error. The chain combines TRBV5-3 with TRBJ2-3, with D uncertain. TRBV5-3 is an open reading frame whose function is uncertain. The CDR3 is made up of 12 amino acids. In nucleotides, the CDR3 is TGTGCCAGCAGCTTCCTTAAGGATACGCAGTATTTT. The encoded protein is CASSFLKDTQYF.

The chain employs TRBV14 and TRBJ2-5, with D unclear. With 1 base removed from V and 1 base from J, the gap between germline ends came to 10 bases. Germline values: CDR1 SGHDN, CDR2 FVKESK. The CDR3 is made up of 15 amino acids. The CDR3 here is CASSQGVLFQETQYF. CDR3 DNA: TGTGCCAGCAGCCAAGGAGTGCTTTTCCAAGAGACCCAGTACTTC.

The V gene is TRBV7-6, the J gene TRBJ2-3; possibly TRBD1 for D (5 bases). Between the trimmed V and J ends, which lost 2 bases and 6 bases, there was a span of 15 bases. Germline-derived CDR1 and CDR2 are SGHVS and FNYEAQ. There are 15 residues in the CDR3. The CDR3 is CASSLRAGLGDTQYF. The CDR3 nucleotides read TGTGCCAGCAGCTTACGGGCAGGGTTGGGGGATACGCAGTATTTT.

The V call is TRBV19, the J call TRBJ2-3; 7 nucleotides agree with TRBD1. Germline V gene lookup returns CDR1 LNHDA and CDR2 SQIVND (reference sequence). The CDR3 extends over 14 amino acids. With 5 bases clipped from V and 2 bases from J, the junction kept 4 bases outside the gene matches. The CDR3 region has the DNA TGTGCCAGTAGTTTGGGACAGCCCACAGATACGCAGTATTTT. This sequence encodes CASSLGQPTDTQYF.

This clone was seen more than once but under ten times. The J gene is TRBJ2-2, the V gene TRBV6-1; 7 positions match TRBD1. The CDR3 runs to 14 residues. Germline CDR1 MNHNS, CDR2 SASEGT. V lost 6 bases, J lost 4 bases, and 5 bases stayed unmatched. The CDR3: CASRNDRVTGELFF. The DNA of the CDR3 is TGTGCCAGCAGGAATGACAGGGTCACCGGGGAGCTGTTTTTT.

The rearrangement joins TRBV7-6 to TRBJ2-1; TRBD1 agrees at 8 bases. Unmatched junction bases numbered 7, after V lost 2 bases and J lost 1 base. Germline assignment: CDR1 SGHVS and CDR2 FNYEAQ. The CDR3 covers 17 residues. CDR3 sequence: CASSLRTGKGSYNEQFF. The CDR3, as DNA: TGTGCCAGCAGCTTACGGACAGGGAAAGGGTCCTACAATGAGCAGTTCTTC.

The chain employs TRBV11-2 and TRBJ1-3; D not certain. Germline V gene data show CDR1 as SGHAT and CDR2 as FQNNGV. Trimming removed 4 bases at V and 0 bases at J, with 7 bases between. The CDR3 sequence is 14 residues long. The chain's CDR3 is CASSSRSSGNTIYF. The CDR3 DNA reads TGTGCCAGCAGCTCCAGGAGCTCTGGAAACACCATATATTTT.

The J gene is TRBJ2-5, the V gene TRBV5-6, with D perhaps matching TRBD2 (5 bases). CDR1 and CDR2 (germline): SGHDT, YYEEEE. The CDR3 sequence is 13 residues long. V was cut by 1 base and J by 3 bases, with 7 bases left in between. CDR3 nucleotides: TGTGCCAGCAGCTTGCTCGGGGAAGAGACCCAGTACTTC. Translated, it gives CASSLLGEETQYF.

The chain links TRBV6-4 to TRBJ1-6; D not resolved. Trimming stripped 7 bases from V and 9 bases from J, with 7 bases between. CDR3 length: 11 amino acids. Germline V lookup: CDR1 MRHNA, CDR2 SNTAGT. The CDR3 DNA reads TGTGCCAGCACAGAACGTTCACCCCTCCACTTT. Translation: CASTERSPLHF.

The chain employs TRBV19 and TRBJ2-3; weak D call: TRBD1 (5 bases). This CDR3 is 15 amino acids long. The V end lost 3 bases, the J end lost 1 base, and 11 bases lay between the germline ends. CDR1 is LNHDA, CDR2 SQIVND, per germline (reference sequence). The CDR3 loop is CASSISARGTDTQYF. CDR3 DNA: TGTGCCAGTAGTATTTCTGCCAGGGGCACAGATACGCAGTATTTT. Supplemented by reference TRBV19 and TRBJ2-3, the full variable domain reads DGGITQSPKYLFRKEGQNVTLSCEQNLNHDAMYWYRQDPGQGLRLIYYSQIVNDFQKGDIAEGYSVSREKKESFPLTVTSAQKNPTAFYLCASSISARGTDTQYFGPGTRLTVL.

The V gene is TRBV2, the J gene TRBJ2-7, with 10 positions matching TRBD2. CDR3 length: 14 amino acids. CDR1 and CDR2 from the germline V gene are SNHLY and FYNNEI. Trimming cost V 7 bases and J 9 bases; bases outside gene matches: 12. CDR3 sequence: CASTGLARGGGQYF. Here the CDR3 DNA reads TGTGCCAGCACGGGACTAGCGCGGGGTGGGGGGCAGTACTTC.

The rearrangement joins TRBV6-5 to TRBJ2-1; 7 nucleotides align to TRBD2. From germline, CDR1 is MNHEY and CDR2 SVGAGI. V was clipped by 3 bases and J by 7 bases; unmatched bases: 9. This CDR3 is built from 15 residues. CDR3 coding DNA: TGTGCCAGCAGTTATTCCGGGTCTAGCGGTAATGAGCAGTTCTTC. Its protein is CASSYSGSSGNEQFF.

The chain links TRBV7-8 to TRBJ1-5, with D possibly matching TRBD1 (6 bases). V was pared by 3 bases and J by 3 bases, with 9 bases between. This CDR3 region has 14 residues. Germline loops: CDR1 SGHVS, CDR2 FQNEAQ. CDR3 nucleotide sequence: TGTGCCAGCAGCTTTGACAGGATCAATCAGCCCCAGCATTTT. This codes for CASSFDRINQPQHF.

The CDR3 loop reads CASSQGAYNEQFF. CDR3 nucleotide sequence: TGTGCCAGTAGTCAGGGGGCCTACAATGAGCAGTTCTTC. This chain uses TRBV19 with TRBJ2-1; 7 bases map to TRBD1. The CDR3 spans 13 residues. Germline CDR1 reads LNHDA; CDR2 reads SQIVND (reference sequence). V was pared by 5 bases and J by 2 bases, with 0 bases of the junction left unmatched.

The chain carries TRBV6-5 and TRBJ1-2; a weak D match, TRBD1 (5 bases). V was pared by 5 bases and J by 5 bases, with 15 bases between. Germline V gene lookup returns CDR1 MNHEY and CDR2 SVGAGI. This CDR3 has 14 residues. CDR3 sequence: CASSRLGQGYGYTF. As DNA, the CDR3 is TGTGCCAGCAGTCGCCTTGGACAAGGGTATGGCTACACCTTC.